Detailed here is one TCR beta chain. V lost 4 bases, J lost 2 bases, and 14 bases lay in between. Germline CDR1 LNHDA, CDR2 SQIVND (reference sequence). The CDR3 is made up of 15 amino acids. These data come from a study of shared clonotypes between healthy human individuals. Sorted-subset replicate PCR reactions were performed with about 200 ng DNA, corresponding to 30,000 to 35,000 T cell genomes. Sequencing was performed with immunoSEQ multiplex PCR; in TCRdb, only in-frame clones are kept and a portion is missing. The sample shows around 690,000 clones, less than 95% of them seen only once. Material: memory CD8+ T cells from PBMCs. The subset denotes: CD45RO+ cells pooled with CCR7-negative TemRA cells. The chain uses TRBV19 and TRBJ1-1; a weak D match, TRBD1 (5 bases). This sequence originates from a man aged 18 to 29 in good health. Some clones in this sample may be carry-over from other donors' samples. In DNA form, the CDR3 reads TGTGCCAGTAGTAGGTTACAGGAAGTCAACACTGAAGCTTTCTTT. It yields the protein CASSRLQEVNTEAFF.